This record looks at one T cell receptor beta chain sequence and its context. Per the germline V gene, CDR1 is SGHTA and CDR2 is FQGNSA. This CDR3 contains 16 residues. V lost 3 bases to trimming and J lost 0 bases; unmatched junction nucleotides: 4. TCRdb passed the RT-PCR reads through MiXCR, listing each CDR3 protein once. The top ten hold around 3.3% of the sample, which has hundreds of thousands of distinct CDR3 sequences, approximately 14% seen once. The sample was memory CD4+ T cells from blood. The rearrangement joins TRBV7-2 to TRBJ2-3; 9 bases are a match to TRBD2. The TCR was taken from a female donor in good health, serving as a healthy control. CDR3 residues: CASSLTSGPSTDTQYF. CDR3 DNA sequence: TGTGCCAGCAGCTTGACTAGCGGACCTAGCACAGATACGCAGTATTTT.